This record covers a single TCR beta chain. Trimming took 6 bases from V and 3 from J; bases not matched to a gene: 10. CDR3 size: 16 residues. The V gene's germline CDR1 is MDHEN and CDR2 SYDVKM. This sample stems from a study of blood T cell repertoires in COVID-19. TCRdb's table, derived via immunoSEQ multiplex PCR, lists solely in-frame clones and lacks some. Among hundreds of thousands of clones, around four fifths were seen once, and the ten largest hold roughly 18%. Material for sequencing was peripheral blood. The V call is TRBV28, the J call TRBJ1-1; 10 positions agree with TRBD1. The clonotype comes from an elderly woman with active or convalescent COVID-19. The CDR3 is CASRGGQGYPDTEAFF. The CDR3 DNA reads TGTGCCAGCAGGGGGGGACAGGGGTATCCGGACACTGAAGCTTTCTTT.